This T cell receptor beta chain was documented in a study of cytomegalovirus exposure and HLA in healthy donors. Overall study: An early release of data contained approximately 80 million unique TCRs, which came from HLA-typed donors. Study results and caveats: A missense variant in DCLRE1C was later tied to TCR beta V- and J-gene trimming.

The length of the CDR3 is 16 residues. Trimming cost V 8 bases and J 5 bases; bases outside gene matches: 14. Germline loops: CDR1 MNHNY, CDR2 SVGAGI (reference sequence). This clone was recorded a few times. The antigen remains unidentified. Primers included in the PCR were 60 Vbeta and 13 Jbeta primers. Sequencing was performed with immunoSEQ multiplex PCR; in TCRdb, only in-frame clones are kept and a portion is missing. The table lists about 130,000 clones, just under 80% of them singletons, with 5% to 5.5% in the top ten. The source material was PBMCs. The sequence came from a man aged 30-40 years in good health and CMV-seronegative. The V and J genes are TRBV6-6 and TRBJ2-1, with 8 nucleotides matching TRBD1. CDR3 region: CASAPGGRIPNNEQFF. CDR3 bases: TGTGCCAGCGCCCCAGGGGGCAGGATACCAAACAATGAGCAGTTCTTC.